This is a list of T cell receptor beta chains from one sample in a study of T cells in Graves' hyperthyroidism and ophthalmopathy. TCRdb re-analysed the multiplex PCR reads in MiXCR, keeping a single row per CDR3 protein. The sample lists fewer than 600,000 distinct CDR3 sequences; around 14% were seen once. Source material: blood. The receptors come from a woman aged 18-29 years with Graves' hyperthyroidism. The CDR3 runs from the conserved cysteine through the conserved F or W. The D gene is left open where the match is weak. Rows may omit the clone size; those that give it use once, few, many or a size class.

CDR3aa: CASSFGTRGTGELFF
CDR3nt: TGTGCCAGCAGCTTTGGGACTAGAGGCACCGGGGAGCTGTTTTTT
j_gene: TRBJ2-2
v_gene: TRBV7-3
d_gene: TRBD2
abundance: few

CDR3aa: CASSFRDSEEQYF
CDR3nt: TGTGCCAGCAGCTTCCGGGACTCTGAGGAGCAGTACTTC
j_gene: TRBJ2-7
v_gene: TRBV7-3
d_gene: NA
abundance: NA

CDR3aa: CSASLAGGDTQYF
CDR3nt: TGCAGTGCTTCCCTAGCGGGAGGGGATACGCAGTATTTT
j_gene: TRBJ2-3
v_gene: TRBV20-1
d_gene: TRBD2
abundance: many

CDR3aa: CASSLRAKTSTDTQYF
CDR3nt: TGTGCCAGCAGTCTCAGGGCCAAGACGTCCACAGATACGCAGTATTTT
j_gene: TRBJ2-3
v_gene: TRBV6-1
d_gene: NA
abundance: many

CDR3aa: CASSHSGIQETQYF
CDR3nt: TGCGCCAGCAGCCATAGCGGGATACAAGAGACCCAGTACTTC
j_gene: TRBJ2-5
v_gene: TRBV5-1
d_gene: TRBD2
abundance: many

CDR3aa: CASSLDGLEQFF
CDR3nt: TGTGCCAGCAGCTTAGATGGCCTTGAGCAGTTCTTC
j_gene: TRBJ2-1
v_gene: TRBV11-2
d_gene: NA
abundance: many

CDR3aa: CASSIRPGASNQPQHF
CDR3nt: TGTGCCAGTAGTATTCGACCAGGGGCTAGCAATCAGCCCCAGCATTTT
j_gene: TRBJ1-5
v_gene: TRBV19
d_gene: NA
abundance: many

CDR3aa: CASSLSGSGSYEQYF
CDR3nt: TGTGCCAGCAGCTTAAGTGGAAGTGGTTCCTACGAGCAGTACTTC
j_gene: TRBJ2-7
v_gene: TRBV11-1
d_gene: NA
abundance: NA

CDR3aa: CASNPGPRVHEQFF
CDR3nt: TGTGCCAGCAACCCGGGACCCAGGGTCCATGAGCAGTTCTTC
j_gene: TRBJ2-1
v_gene: TRBV2
d_gene: NA
abundance: many

CDR3aa: CASSLWAGYEQYF
CDR3nt: TGTGCCAGCAGTTTATGGGCGGGGTACGAGCAGTACTTC
j_gene: TRBJ2-7
v_gene: TRBV27
d_gene: NA
abundance: many

CDR3aa: CASSQLAQGSYEQYF
CDR3nt: TGTGCCAGCAGCCAGTTAGCACAGGGGTCCTACGAGCAGTACTTC
j_gene: TRBJ2-7
v_gene: TRBV14
d_gene: TRBD1
abundance: many

CDR3aa: CASSDRGYEQYF
CDR3nt: TGTGCCAGCAGTGATCGGGGCTACGAGCAGTACTTC
j_gene: TRBJ2-7
v_gene: TRBV2
d_gene: NA
abundance: many

CDR3aa: CSADRPRDFIREQFF
CDR3nt: TGCAGTGCTGATAGGCCCCGGGACTTCATACGGGAGCAGTTCTTC
j_gene: TRBJ2-1
v_gene: TRBV20-1
d_gene: NA
abundance: many

CDR3aa: CASRLMTDTQYF
CDR3nt: TGTGCCAGCAGGCTTATGACAGATACGCAGTATTTT
j_gene: TRBJ2-3
v_gene: TRBV2
d_gene: NA
abundance: many

CDR3aa: CASSVHGQPNYGYTF
CDR3nt: TGTGCCAGCAGCGTGCACGGACAGCCTAACTATGGCTACACCTTC
j_gene: TRBJ1-2
v_gene: TRBV9
d_gene: NA
abundance: many